A selection of T cell receptor beta chains follows, all from one sample in a study of cytomegalovirus exposure and HLA in healthy donors. The protocol was immunoSEQ multiplex PCR, while the TCRdb copy is restricted to in-frame clones and leaves out a portion. The sample consists of around 140,000 clones, about 74% of them appearing once. Sequencing used PBMCs. The source of these receptors is a woman aged 55-75 years in good health and CMV-seronegative. CDR3s include the opening cysteine and the closing phenylalanine or tryptophan. The D gene is left open where the match is weak. A clone size is listed for some rows: how often the clone was seen (once, few, many), or a class if it is expanded.

j_gene	v_gene	abundance	d_gene	CDR3aa	CDR3nt
TRBJ1-3	TRBV9	once	.	CASSVAVSGNTIYF	TGTGCCAGCAGCGTAGCGGTCTCTGGAAACACCATATATTTT
TRBJ1-1	TRBV28	once	.	CASSLPGRGGSNTEAFF	TGTGCCAGCAGTTTACCCGGCCGGGGGGGTTCGAACACTGAAGCTTTCTTT
TRBJ2-1	TRBV27	.	.	CASTDGTRTYNEQFF	TGTGCCAGCACCGACGGAACTAGAACCTACAATGAGCAGTTCTTC
TRBJ2-1	TRBV18	.	TRBD1	CASSPDRGRGEQFF	TGTGCCAGCTCACCCGACAGGGGAAGGGGTGAGCAGTTCTTC
TRBJ2-7	TRBV28	.	.	CASSLRGGPAVDEQYF	TGTGCCAGCAGTTTAAGGGGGGGGCCCGCAGTAGACGAGCAGTACTTC
TRBJ2-5	TRBV7-8	.	TRBD2	CASSWGEGETQYF	TGTGCCAGCAGCTGGGGGGAGGGGGAGACCCAGTACTTC
TRBJ2-7	TRBV5-4	.	TRBD1	CASSATGVSEQYF	TGTGCCAGCAGCGCGACAGGGGTGAGCGAGCAGTACTTC
TRBJ2-3	TRBV6-4	.	TRBD1	CASTPQGLSTDTQYF	TGTGCCAGCACCCCACAGGGGCTGAGCACAGATACGCAGTATTTT
TRBJ2-1	TRBV27	.	TRBD2	CASSWTSRNEQFF	TGTGCCAGCAGTTGGACTAGCCGCAATGAGCAGTTCTTC
TRBJ1-4	TRBV11-2	once	.	CASSFTATNEKLFF	TGTGCCAGCAGCTTTACAGCAACTAATGAAAAACTGTTTTTT
TRBJ1-1	TRBV30	.	TRBD1	CARKGQGEVRAFF	TGTGCCCGGAAGGGACAGGGGGAGGTGAGAGCTTTCTTT
TRBJ1-1	TRBV15	.	.	CATSFQMNTEAFF	TGTGCCACCAGCTTTCAGATGAACACTGAAGCTTTCTTT
TRBJ1-1	TRBV28	.	.	CASSTPHRRGEVMNTEAFF	TGTGCCAGCAGTACACCGCATAGACGGGGAGAGGTCATGAACACTGAAGCTTTCTTT
TRBJ2-3	TRBV27	.	.	CASNPQGGGLDTQYF	TGTGCCAGCAACCCACAAGGGGGGGGTTTAGATACGCAGTATTTT
TRBJ2-3	TRBV7-8	.	TRBD2	CASSLDPTSGGAAPDTQYF	TGTGCCAGCAGCTTAGATCCAACTAGCGGGGGGGCGGCTCCGGATACGCAGTATTTT
TRBJ2-1	TRBV7-3	.	TRBD1	CASSFSGTGGPSSSYNEQFF	TGTGCCAGCAGTTTTTCCGGGACAGGGGGCCCATCGAGCTCCTACAATGAGCAGTTCTTC
TRBJ1-1	TRBV28	many	.	CASSLSPGVTFF	TGTGCCAGCAGTTTATCCCCAGGGGTAACTTTCTTT
TRBJ1-5	TRBV19	once	TRBD1	CASSMDRGRNQPQHF	TGTGCCAGTAGTATGGACAGGGGGCGCAATCAGCCCCAGCATTTT
TRBJ2-5	TRBV9	.	TRBD2	CASSSSGRAETQYF	TGTGCCAGCAGTTCTAGCGGGAGAGCCGAGACCCAGTACTTC
TRBJ2-3	TRBV28	.	TRBD1	CASSLLGTGGITDTQYF	TGTGCCAGCAGTTTATTGGGGACAGGGGGCATCACAGATACGCAGTATTTT
TRBJ1-1	TRBV10-3	.	TRBD1	CATRRQGVEAFF	TGTGCCACCCGCCGACAGGGGGTGGAAGCTTTCTTT
TRBJ2-7	TRBV18	.	TRBD2	CASSSRPGTSDSHEQYF	TGTGCCAGCTCATCACGGCCGGGGACTAGCGATTCCCACGAGCAGTACTTC
TRBJ1-2	TRBV6-1	.	TRBD1	CASSGPGTGGRLGYTF	TGTGCCAGCAGTGGTCCCGGGACAGGGGGCCGTCTTGGCTACACCTTC
TRBJ1-1	TRBV27	.	.	CASSLGKRTRGTEAFF	TGTGCCAGCAGTTTAGGCAAACGGACAAGAGGCACTGAAGCTTTCTTT
TRBJ2-7	TRBV6-6	.	.	CASGRQMAYEQYF	TGTGCCAGCGGGCGTCAGATGGCCTACGAGCAGTACTTC
TRBJ2-2	TRBV4-1	.	TRBD2	CASSRGLAATGELFF	TGCGCCAGCAGCCGGGGACTAGCGGCCACCGGGGAGCTGTTTTTT
TRBJ2-5	TRBV29-1	.	TRBD1	CSGIDRAKGETQYF	TGCAGCGGGATAGACAGGGCGAAGGGAGAGACCCAGTACTTC
TRBJ1-2	TRBV30	.	TRBD1	CAWREEGQGGTF	TGTGCCTGGAGAGAAGAGGGACAGGGAGGCACCTTC
TRBJ2-7	TRBV6-1	.	TRBD1	CASSDAGQGVGSYEQYF	TGTGCCAGCAGTGATGCCGGACAGGGGGTGGGCTCCTACGAGCAGTACTTC
TRBJ1-4	TRBV11-2	.	.	CASSYSMGAMYEKLFF	TGTGCCAGCAGCTATTCTATGGGGGCGATGTACGAAAAACTGTTTTTT
TRBJ1-5	TRBV6-1	.	TRBD1	CATKGSQGALQPQHF	TGTGCCACCAAAGGATCCCAGGGGGCCTTGCAGCCCCAGCATTTT
TRBJ2-1	TRBV18	.	.	CASSPPWSSGAEGEQFF	TGTGCCAGCTCACCACCGTGGAGTAGCGGAGCCGAGGGTGAGCAGTTCTTC
TRBJ1-4	TRBV27	.	.	CASSSRDGGKLFF	TGTGCCAGCAGTTCCCGGGACGGGGGAAAACTGTTTTTT
TRBJ1-1	TRBV6-6	.	.	CASRYVAGNTEAFF	TGTGCCAGCAGGTACGTCGCGGGGAACACTGAAGCTTTCTTT
TRBJ1-1	TRBV11-2	once	.	CASSLAIMNTEAFF	TGTGCCAGCAGCTTAGCCATCATGAACACTGAAGCTTTCTTT
TRBJ2-2	TRBV9	few	.	CASSATRRAGELFF	TGTGCCAGCAGCGCCACAAGGAGGGCCGGGGAGCTGTTTTTT
TRBJ1-1	TRBV6-5	few	.	CASSYDRRGPEAFF	TGTGCCAGCAGTTATGACAGAAGAGGCCCCGAAGCTTTCTTT
TRBJ2-2	TRBV28	.	TRBD1	CASYDRGFTGELFF	TGTGCCAGCTATGACAGGGGGTTCACCGGGGAGCTGTTTTTT
TRBJ1-6	TRBV9	.	.	CASSVEGLRGSPLHF	TGTGCCAGCAGCGTAGAGGGCTTACGGGGTTCACCCCTCCACTTT
TRBJ2-7	TRBV15	.	.	CATSRDVFGRGFTYEQYF	TGTGCCACCAGCAGAGATGTGTTCGGCAGGGGCTTCACCTACGAGCAGTACTTC
TRBJ2-5	TRBV28	.	TRBD2	CASSEATSGRETQYF	TGTGCCAGCAGTGAAGCGACTAGCGGGAGAGAGACCCAGTACTTC
TRBJ1-5	TRBV19	once	.	CASSISRGQPQHF	TGTGCCAGTAGTATTTCCAGGGGACAGCCCCAGCATTTT
TRBJ2-7	TRBV20-1	.	.	CSAPGAYEQYF	TGCAGTGCTCCCGGGGCCTACGAGCAGTACTTC
TRBJ2-7	TRBV5-5	.	.	CASSLTALTGSSYEQYF	TGTGCCAGCAGCTTAACGGCCTTGACGGGGAGCTCCTACGAGCAGTACTTC
TRBJ2-1	TRBV7-3	.	.	CASSLERNNEQFF	TGTGCCAGCAGCTTAGAGCGGAACAATGAGCAGTTCTTC
TRBJ2-3	TRBV27	.	.	CASSFEPGTPGNMNTQYF	TGTGCCAGCAGTTTTGAACCCGGGACACCCGGAAATATGAATACGCAGTATTTT
TRBJ1-6	TRBV7-2	.	TRBD1	CASSRGQGINSPLHF	TGTGCCAGCAGTCGAGGACAGGGGATTAATTCACCCCTCCACTTT
TRBJ2-7	TRBV28	few	TRBD1	CASTKGQGTYEQYF	TGTGCCAGCACCAAGGGACAGGGGACCTACGAGCAGTACTTC
TRBJ2-6	TRBV7-3	.	.	CASSLFIRGSDNSGANVLTF	TGTGCCAGCAGCTTATTCATACGGGGTAGTGACAACTCTGGGGCCAACGTCCTGACTTTC
TRBJ2-3	TRBV9	.	TRBD2	CASSRLAGASTDTQYF	TGTGCCAGCAGCCGTCTAGCGGGGGCCTCCACAGATACGCAGTATTTT
TRBJ1-2	TRBV18	.	.	CASSPPGPTNYGYTF	TGTGCCAGCTCACCACCGGGCCCCACTAACTATGGCTACACCTTC
TRBJ2-5	TRBV10-3	.	TRBD1	CAISVWTGDQETQYF	TGTGCCATCAGTGTTTGGACAGGAGACCAAGAGACCCAGTACTTC
TRBJ1-5	TRBV18	.	TRBD1	CASSPPRTGGSNQPQHF	TGTGCCAGCTCACCACCGCGGACAGGGGGGAGCAATCAGCCCCAGCATTTT
TRBJ1-6	TRBV7-6	.	TRBD1	CASSSDRGLSPLHF	TGTGCCAGCAGCTCGGACAGGGGGCTTTCACCCCTCCACTTT
TRBJ1-2	TRBV29-1	.	.	CSVDARGYGYTF	TGCAGCGTTGATGCCAGGGGCTATGGCTACACCTTC
TRBJ1-1	TRBV4-1	.	TRBD1	CASSQVTGAATEAFF	TGCGCCAGCAGCCAAGTCACAGGGGCGGCCACTGAAGCTTTCTTT
TRBJ2-4	TRBV6-5	.	.	CASSSSAAKNIQYF	TGTGCCAGCAGTTCGTCCGCGGCCAAAAACATTCAGTACTTC